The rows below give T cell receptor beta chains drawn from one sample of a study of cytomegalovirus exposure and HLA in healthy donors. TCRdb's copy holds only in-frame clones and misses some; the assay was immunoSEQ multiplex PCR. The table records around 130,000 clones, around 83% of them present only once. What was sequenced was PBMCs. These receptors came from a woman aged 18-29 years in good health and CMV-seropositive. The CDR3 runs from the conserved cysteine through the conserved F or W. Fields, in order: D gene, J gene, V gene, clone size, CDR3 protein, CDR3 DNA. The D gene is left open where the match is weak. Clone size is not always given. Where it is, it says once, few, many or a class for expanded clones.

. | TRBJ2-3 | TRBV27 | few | CASSSGIFTDTQYF | TGTGCCAGCAGTTCGGGGATTTTCACAGATACGCAGTATTTT
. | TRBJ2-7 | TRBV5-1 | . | CASSLGAASYEQYF | TGCGCCAGCAGCTTGGGGGCAGCCTCCTACGAGCAGTACTTC
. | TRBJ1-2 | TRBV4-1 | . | CASSQIGQGGYGYTF | TGCGCCAGCAGCCAAATTGGGCAGGGCGGCTATGGCTACACCTTC
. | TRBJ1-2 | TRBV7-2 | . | CASTHQAFLAANYGYTF | TGTGCCAGCACCCACCAGGCATTTCTCGCCGCTAACTATGGCTACACCTTC
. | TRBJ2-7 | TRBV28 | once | CASTPGPPYEQYF | TGTGCCAGCACCCCAGGGCCCCCCTACGAGCAGTACTTC
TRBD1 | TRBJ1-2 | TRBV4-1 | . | CASRRAGQGYGYTF | TGCGCCAGCAGACGGGCGGGACAGGGCTATGGCTACACCTTC
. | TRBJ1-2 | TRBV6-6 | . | CASGDQGLGYTF | TGTGCCAGCGGAGACCAGGGACTTGGCTACACCTTC
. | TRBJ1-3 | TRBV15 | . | CATSRDGGVGNTIYF | TGTGCCACCAGCAGAGACGGAGGTGTTGGAAACACCATATATTTT
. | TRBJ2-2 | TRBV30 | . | CAWRETLTGELFF | TGTGCCTGGAGGGAGACTCTCACCGGGGAGCTGTTTTTT
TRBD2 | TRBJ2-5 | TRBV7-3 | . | CASSLAGGPSETQYF | TGTGCCAGCAGCTTAGCGGGGGGGCCCTCGGAGACCCAGTACTTC
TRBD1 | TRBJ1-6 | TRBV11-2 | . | CASSGGQSYNSPLHF | TGTGCCAGCAGCGGGGGACAGTCCTATAATTCACCCCTCCACTTT
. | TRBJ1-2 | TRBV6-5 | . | CATIAAYGYTF | TGTGCCACGATTGCGGCTTATGGCTACACCTTC
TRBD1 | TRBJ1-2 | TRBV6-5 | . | CASIPTGVGGGYTF | TGTGCCAGCATTCCGACAGGGGTAGGCGGTGGCTACACCTTC
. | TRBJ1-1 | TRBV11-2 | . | CASSLDLIGTEAFF | TGTGCCAGCAGCTTAGATCTAATTGGCACTGAAGCTTTCTTT
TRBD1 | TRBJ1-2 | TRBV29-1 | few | CSVTTGGHGYTF | TGCAGCGTTACTACAGGGGGCCATGGCTACACCTTC
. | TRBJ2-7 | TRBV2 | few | CASSGPYEQYF | TGTGCCAGCAGTGGTCCTTACGAGCAGTACTTC
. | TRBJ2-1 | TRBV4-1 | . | CASTYGVSYNEQFF | TGCGCCAGCACATATGGAGTTTCCTACAATGAGCAGTTCTTC
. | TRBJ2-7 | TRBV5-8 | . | CASSLAAGEQYF | TGTGCCAGCAGCTTGGCCGCAGGCGAGCAGTACTTC
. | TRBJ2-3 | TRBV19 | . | CAGSLRGMDTQYF | TGTGCCGGTAGTCTTCGGGGGATGGATACGCAGTATTTT
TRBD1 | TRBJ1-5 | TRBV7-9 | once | CASSTTGSHQPQHF | TGTGCCAGCAGCACGACAGGGAGTCATCAGCCCCAGCATTTT
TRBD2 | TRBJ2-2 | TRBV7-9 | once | CASAQLAGTGELFF | TGTGCCAGCGCACAGCTAGCGGGGACCGGGGAGCTGTTTTTT
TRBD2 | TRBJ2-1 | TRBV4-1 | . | CASSTRTSGVPGGEQFF | TGCGCCAGCAGCACTCGGACTAGCGGGGTCCCGGGTGGTGAGCAGTTCTTC
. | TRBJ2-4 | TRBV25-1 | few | CASSDRKNIQYF | TGTGCCAGCAGTGACAGAAAAAACATTCAGTACTTC
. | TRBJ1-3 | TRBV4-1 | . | CASSQPRVAGNTIYF | TGCGCCAGCAGCCAGCCCAGGGTGGCTGGAAACACCATATATTTT
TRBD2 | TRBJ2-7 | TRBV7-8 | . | CASSYGGDNEQYF | TGTGCCAGCAGCTACGGGGGGGACAACGAGCAGTACTTC
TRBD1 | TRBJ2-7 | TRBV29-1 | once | CSSYTGGYEQYF | TGCAGCTCCTACACAGGGGGCTACGAGCAGTACTTC
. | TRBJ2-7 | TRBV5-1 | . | CASSFGPSPEQYF | TGCGCCAGCAGCTTTGGTCCGAGCCCCGAGCAGTACTTC